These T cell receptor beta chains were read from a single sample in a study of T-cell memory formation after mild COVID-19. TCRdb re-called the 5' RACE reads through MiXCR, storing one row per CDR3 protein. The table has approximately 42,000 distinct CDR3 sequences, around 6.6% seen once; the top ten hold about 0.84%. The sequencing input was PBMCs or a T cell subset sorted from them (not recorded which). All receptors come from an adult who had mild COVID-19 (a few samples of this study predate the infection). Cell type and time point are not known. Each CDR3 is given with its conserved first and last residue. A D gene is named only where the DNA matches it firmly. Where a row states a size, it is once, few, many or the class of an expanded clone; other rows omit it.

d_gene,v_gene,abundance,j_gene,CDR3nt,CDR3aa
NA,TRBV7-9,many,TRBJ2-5,TGTGCCAGCAGCTTAGCCCTAGAGACCCAGTACTTC,CASSLALETQYF
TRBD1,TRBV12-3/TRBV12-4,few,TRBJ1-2,TGTGCCAGCAGTTTTTACGGGACAGGGGATGGCTACACCTTC,CASSFYGTGDGYTF
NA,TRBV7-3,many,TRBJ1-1,TGTGCCAGCAGCGCCGACCACCAACCGAACACTGAAGCTTTCTTT,CASSADHQPNTEAFF
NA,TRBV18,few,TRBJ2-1,TGTGCCAGCTCACCACCACAGAGCTCCTACAATGAGCAGTTCTTC,CASSPPQSSYNEQFF
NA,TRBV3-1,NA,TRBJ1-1,TGTGCCAGCAGCCTGGGGGGGAGTTCGTCTTTCTTT,CASSLGGSSSFF
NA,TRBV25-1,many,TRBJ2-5,TGTGCCAGCAGCCCCCGGTTGGGGACGCAACAAGAGACCCAGTACTTC,CASSPRLGTQQETQYF
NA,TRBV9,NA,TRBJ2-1,TGTGCCAGCAGCGTAGGCCCGGGGTACAATGAGCAGTTCTTC,CASSVGPGYNEQFF
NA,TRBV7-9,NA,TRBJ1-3,TGTGCCAGCCTTCAGGGCGGATTTGGAAACACCATATATTTT,CASLQGGFGNTIYF
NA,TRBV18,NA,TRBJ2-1,TGTGCCAGCTCACCGGCGGCGAGCAATGAGCAGTTCTTC,CASSPAASNEQFF
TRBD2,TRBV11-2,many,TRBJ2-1,TGTGCCAGCAGCTTACCAGGACTAGCGGGCTACAATGAGCAGTTCTTC,CASSLPGLAGYNEQFF
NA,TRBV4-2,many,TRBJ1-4,TGTGCCAGCAGCCAAGATGCAGGGCTGAGTGAAAAACTGTTTTTT,CASSQDAGLSEKLFF
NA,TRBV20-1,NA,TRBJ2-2,TGCAGTGCTGGGCGACTTTTGGTCACCGGGGAGCTGTTTTTT,CSAGRLLVTGELFF
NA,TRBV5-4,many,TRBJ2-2,TGTGCCAGCAGCTTGGCCCTAGGATCCACCGGGGAGCTGTTTTTT,CASSLALGSTGELFF
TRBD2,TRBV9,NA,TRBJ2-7,TGTGCCAGCAGCGCCTCAACCGGGGGGGCGTCTAACGAGCAGTACTTC,CASSASTGGASNEQYF
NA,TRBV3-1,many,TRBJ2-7,TGTGCCAGCAGCGCCCGGACAGCCTCCTACGAGCAGTACTTC,CASSARTASYEQYF
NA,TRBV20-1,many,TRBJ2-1,TGCAGCACTAGACGGCAATACAATGAGCAGTTCTTC,CSTRRQYNEQFF
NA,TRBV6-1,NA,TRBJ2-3,TGTGCCAGCAGGAGGGAGTTCAGCACAGATACGCAGTATTTT,CASRREFSTDTQYF
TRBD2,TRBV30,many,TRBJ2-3,TGTGCCTGGGCCTCCGGGGGGGCCGGGGATACGCAGTATTTT,CAWASGGAGDTQYF
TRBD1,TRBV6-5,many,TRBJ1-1,TGTGCCAGCAGACTAACAGGGGTACTGAACACTGAAGCTTTCTTT,CASRLTGVLNTEAFF
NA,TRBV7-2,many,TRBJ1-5,TGTGCCAGCAGCCCCGTGGGGGAGCCCCAGCATTTT,CASSPVGEPQHF
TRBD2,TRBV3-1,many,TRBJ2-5,TGTGCCAGCAGCCAAGATTTGGGCAGCGGGAGTCTCCCAGAGACCCAGTACTTC,CASSQDLGSGSLPETQYF
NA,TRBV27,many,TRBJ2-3,TGTGCCAGCAGTTCCACAGGTCGCACAGATACGCAGTATTTT,CASSSTGRTDTQYF
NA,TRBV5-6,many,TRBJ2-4,TGTGCCAGCAGCTTCCCAGGGGCGAACATTCAGTACTTC,CASSFPGANIQYF